The TCR beta chain under discussion was sequenced for a study of regulatory T cells in long-lasting Graves disease. Background on the study: With positive TSH receptor antibodies and over 5 years of antithyroid drugs, Graves' disease was considered persistent. Points from the study as a whole: There was favoring of TRBV28, TRBJ1-2 and TRBJ2-5 in persistent disease.

Regarding time point: persistent/refractory GD, antithyroid drugs over 5 years with positive TRAb. From RNA extracted from PBMCs, the TCR library was made. The guidelines of the American Thyroid Association were the basis for diagnosing Graves' disease. Worth noting for this clonotype: Its antigen remains unknown.

Assembly of TCR beta libraries relied on iRepertoire HTBI primers together with Arm-PCR of CDR3 regions. Per the original data handling: Segment identification across samples yielded some 63 TRBV and about 14 TRBJ segments. TCRdb ran MiXCR on the multiplex PCR reads and lists one entry per CDR3 protein. The V and J calls, along with clone size, are taken from TCRdb and not from the paper's own processing. This table has a few hundred thousand distinct CDR3 sequences, 20% to 25% appearing once. Germline trimming cut 6 bases from V and 4 bases from J; bases unmatched to any gene: 3. The CDR3 runs to 14 residues. CDR1 and CDR2 (germline): SEHNR, FQNEAQ (reference sequence).

The sequence derives from a female donor with Graves disease. The input for sequencing was peripheral blood mononuclear cells (PBMCs), taken when the disease was refractory, from a patient treated with antithyroid drugs. J is TRBJ2-1 and V is TRBV7-9; 10 bases line up with TRBD2. The DNA for the CDR3 is TGTGCCAGCAGTTCTAGCGGGGGTTACAATGAGCAGTTCTTC. It is translated as CASSSSGGYNEQFF.